This T cell receptor (beta chain) emerged from a study of neurological immune-mediated disorders. Findings of the study overall: The multiple sclerosis repertoire cluster was associated with no clinical or MRI feature. Expansion of TCR clones was greatest in HTLV-1-associated myelopathy and smallest in multiple sclerosis, where it fell below that of healthy controls.

TCRdb used MiXCR to reprocess the 5' RACE reads, holding one entry per CDR3 protein. The sample has approximately 20,000 distinct CDR3 sequences, approximately 15% seen once. This clonotype is deemed medium-sized. As yet, its antigen is unknown. The sequenced sample consisted of CD8+ T cells from blood. The TCR was taken from a young woman with multiple sclerosis.

CDR3 loop: CATSREASGSDEQFF. CDR3 nucleotide sequence: TGTGCCACCAGCAGAGAGGCTAGCGGGAGTGATGAGCAGTTCTTC. The rearrangement links TRBV15 to TRBJ2-1; 10 bases line up with TRBD2. Germline CDR1 reads LNHNV; CDR2 reads YYDKDF (reference sequence). Trimming took 0 bases from V and 8 from J; bases not matched to a gene: 4. The CDR3 has 15 amino acids.